The T cell receptor (beta chain) described here comes from a study of siplizumab effects on memory and regulatory T cells. The trim removed 6 bases at V and 2 bases at J, leaving 3 bases unmatched. The germline CDR1 and CDR2 sequences are MNHEY and SMNVEV (reference sequence). The CDR3 spans 14 residues. Sequencing was performed with immunoSEQ multiplex PCR; in TCRdb, only in-frame clones are kept and a portion is missing. The table records around 110,000 clones, around 94% of them present only once. As to this clone: The target antigen is unknown.

Overall study results and limits: Only a minor fraction of alloreactive clones mapped to unstimulated subsets. Researchers could not give a naive or memory phenotype to roughly 75-96% of proliferating CD4+ or CD8+ clones. Suppressive activity of Tregs proliferating in siplizumab cultures remained unconfirmed.

The sequence derives from a human donor in good health. This chain connects TRBV27 to TRBJ2-1; 8 nucleotides match TRBD2. The sample comprised non-Treg CD4+ T cells sorted from blood. The CDR3 DNA reads as TGTGCCAGCAGCCGACTAGCGCCCTACAATGAGCAGTTCTTC. This encodes CASSRLAPYNEQFF.